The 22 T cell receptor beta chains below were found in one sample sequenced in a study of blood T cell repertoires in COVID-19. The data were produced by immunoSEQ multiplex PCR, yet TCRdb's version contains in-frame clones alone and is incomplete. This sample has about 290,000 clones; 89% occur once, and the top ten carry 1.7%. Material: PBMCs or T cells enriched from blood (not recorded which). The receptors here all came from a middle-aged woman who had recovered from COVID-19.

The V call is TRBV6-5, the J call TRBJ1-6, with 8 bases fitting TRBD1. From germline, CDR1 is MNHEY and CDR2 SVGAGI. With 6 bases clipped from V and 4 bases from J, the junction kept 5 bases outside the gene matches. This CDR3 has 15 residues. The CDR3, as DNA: TGTGCCAGCAGCCAGACAGGGGTATATAATTCACCCCTCCACTTT. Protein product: CASSQTGVYNSPLHF.

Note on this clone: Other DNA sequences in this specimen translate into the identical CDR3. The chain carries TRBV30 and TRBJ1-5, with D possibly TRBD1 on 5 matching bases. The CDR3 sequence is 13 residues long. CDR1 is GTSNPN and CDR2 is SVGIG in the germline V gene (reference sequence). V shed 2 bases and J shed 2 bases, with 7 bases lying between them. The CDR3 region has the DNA TGTGCCTGGAGTTCGGGGGGCAATCAGCCCCAGCATTTT. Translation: CAWSSGGNQPQHF.

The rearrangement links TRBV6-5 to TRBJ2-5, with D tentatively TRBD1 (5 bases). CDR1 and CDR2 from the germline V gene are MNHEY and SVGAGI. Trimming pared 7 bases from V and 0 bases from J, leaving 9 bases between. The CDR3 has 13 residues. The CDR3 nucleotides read TGTGCCAGCAAAAAGGACAACCAAGAGACCCAGTACTTC. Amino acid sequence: CASKKDNQETQYF.

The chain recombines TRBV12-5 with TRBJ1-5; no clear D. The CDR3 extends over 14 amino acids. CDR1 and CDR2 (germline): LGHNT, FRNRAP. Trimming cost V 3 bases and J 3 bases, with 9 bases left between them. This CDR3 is CASGFEVLNQPQHF. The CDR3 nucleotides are TGTGCTAGTGGTTTCGAGGTCCTCAATCAGCCCCAGCATTTT.

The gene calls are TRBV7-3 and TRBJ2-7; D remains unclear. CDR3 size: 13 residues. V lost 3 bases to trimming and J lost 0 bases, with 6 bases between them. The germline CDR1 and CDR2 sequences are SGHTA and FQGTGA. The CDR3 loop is CASSFGPSYEQYF. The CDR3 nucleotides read TGTGCCAGCAGCTTCGGTCCCTCCTACGAGCAGTACTTC.

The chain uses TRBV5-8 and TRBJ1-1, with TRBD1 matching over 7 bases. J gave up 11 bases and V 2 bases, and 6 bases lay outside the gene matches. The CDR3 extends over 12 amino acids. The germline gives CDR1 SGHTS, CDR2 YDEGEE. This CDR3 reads CASSFRSGGAFF. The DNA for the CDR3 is TGTGCCAGCAGCTTTAGGTCAGGGGGGGCTTTCTTT.

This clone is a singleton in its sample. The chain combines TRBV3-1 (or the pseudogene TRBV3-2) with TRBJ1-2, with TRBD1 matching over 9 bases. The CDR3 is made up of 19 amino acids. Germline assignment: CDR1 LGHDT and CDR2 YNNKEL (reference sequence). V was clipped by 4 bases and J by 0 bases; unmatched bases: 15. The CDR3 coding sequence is TGTGCCAGCAGCCGGTACGCTTCCGGGACAGGGTTAGCTAACTATGGCTACACCTTC. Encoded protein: CASSRYASGTGLANYGYTF.

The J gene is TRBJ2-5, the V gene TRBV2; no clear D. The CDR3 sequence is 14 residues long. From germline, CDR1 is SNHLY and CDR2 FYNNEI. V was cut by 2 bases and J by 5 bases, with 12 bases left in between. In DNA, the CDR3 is TGTGCCAGCAGTGAACAGAAATATGTGGAGACCCAGTACTTC. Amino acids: CASSEQKYVETQYF.

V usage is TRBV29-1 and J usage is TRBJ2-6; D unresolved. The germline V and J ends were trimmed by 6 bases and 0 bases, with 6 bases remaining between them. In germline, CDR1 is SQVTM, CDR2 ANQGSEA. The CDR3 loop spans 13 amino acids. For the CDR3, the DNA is TGCAGCGTGGCAGACTCTGGGGCCAACGTCCTGACTTTC. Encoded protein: CSVADSGANVLTF. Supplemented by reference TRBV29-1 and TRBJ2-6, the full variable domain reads SAVISQKPSRDICQRGTSLTIQCQVDSQVTMMFWYRQQPGQSLTLIATANQGSEATYESGFVIDKFPISRPNLTFSTLTVSNMSPEDSSIYLCSVADSGANVLTFGAGSRLTVL.

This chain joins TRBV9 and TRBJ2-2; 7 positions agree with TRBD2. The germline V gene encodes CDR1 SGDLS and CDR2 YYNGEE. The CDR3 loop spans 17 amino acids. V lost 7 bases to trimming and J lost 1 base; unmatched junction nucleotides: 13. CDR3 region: CASAGKGTNLNTGELFF. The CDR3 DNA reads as TGTGCCAGCGCGGGGAAAGGGACTAATTTGAACACCGGGGAGCTGTTTTTT.

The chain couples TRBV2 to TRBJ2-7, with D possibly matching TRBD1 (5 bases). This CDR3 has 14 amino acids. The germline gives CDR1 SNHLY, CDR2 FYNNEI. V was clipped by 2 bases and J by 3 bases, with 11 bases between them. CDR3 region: CASSEQGEYYEQYF. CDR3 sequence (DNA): TGTGCCAGCAGTGAACAGGGTGAATACTACGAGCAGTACTTC.

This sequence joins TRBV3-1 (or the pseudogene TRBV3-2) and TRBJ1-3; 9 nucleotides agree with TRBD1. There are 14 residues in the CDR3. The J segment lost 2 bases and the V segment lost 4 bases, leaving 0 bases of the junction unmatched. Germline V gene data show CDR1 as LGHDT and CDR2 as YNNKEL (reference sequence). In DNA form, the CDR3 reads TGTGCCAGCAGCCGGACAGGGGCTGGAAACACCATATATTTT. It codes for CASSRTGAGNTIYF.

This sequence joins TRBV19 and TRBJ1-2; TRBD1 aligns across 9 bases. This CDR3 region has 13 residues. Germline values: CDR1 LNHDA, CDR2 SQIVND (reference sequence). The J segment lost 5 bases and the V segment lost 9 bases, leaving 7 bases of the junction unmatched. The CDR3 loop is CASTGGVGYGYTF. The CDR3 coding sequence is TGTGCCAGCACAGGGGGCGTAGGGTATGGCTACACCTTC.

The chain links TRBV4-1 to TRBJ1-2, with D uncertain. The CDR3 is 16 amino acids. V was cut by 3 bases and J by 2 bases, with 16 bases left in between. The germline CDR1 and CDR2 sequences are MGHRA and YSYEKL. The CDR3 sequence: CASSHLRRSRNYGYTF. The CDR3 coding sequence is TGCGCCAGCAGCCATCTACGACGGAGTAGGAACTATGGCTACACCTTC.

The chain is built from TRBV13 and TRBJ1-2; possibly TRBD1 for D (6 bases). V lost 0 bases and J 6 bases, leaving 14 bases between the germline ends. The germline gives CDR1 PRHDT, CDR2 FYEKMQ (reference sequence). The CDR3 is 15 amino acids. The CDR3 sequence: CASSLGTGMKDGYTF. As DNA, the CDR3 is TGTGCCAGCAGCTTAGGAACAGGGATGAAGGATGGCTACACCTTC.

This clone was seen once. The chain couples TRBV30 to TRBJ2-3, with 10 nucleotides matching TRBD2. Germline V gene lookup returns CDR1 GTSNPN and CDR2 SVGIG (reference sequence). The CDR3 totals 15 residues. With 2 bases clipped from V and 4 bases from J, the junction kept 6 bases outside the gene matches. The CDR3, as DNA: TGTGCCTGGAGTACGGGGAGCGGGGGGGCAGATACGCAGTATTTT. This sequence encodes CAWSTGSGGADTQYF.

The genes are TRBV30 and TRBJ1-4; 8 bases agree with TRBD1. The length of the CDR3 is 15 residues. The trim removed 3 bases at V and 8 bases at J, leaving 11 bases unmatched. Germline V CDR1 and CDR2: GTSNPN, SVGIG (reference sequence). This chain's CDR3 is CAWSGPDREGEKLFF. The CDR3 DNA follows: TGTGCCTGGAGCGGACCGGACAGGGAAGGAGAAAAACTGTTTTTT.

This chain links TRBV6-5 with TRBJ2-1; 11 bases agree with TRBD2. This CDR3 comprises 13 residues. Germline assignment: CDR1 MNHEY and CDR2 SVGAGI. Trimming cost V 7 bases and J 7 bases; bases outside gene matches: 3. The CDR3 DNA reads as TGTGCCAGCACCCGACTAGCGGGGAATGAGCAGTTCTTC. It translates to CASTRLAGNEQFF.

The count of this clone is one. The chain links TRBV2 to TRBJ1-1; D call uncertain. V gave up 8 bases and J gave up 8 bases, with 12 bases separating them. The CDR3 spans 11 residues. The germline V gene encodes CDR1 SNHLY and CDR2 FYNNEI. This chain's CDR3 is CASRLNTEAFF. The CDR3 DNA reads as TGTGCCAGCCGGTTGAATACCGAAGCTTTCTTT.

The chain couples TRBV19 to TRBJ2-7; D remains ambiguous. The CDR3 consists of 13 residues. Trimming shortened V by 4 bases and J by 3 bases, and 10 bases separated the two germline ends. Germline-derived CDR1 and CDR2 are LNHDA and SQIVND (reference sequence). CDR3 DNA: TGTGCCAGTAGTAAGAGAGCGTACTACGAGCAGTACTTC. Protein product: CASSKRAYYEQYF. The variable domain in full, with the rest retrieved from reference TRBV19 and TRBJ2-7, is DGGITQSPKYLFRKEGQNVTLSCEQNLNHDAMYWYRQDPGQGLRLIYYSQIVNDFQKGDIAEGYSVSREKKESFPLTVTSAQKNPTAFYLCASSKRAYYEQYFGPGTRLTVT.

The CDR3 reads CASSPDRPRKNEKLFF. The CDR3 nucleotides are TGTGCCAGCAGCCCGGACAGGCCCCGAAAGAATGAAAAACTGTTTTTT. This sequence joins TRBV7-9 and TRBJ1-4, with 7 nucleotides matching TRBD1. This CDR3 region has 16 residues. The germline gives CDR1 SEHNR, CDR2 FQNEAQ (reference sequence). Trimming removed 5 bases from V and 5 bases from J; junction bases left unmatched: 11.

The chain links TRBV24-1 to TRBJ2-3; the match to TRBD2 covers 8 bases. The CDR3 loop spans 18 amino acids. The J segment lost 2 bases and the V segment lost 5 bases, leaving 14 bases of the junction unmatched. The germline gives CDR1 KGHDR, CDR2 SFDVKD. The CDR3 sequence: CATSGGQRGSQTTDTQYF. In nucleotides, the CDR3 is TGTGCCACCAGTGGAGGCCAGCGGGGGAGCCAGACCACAGATACGCAGTATTTT.